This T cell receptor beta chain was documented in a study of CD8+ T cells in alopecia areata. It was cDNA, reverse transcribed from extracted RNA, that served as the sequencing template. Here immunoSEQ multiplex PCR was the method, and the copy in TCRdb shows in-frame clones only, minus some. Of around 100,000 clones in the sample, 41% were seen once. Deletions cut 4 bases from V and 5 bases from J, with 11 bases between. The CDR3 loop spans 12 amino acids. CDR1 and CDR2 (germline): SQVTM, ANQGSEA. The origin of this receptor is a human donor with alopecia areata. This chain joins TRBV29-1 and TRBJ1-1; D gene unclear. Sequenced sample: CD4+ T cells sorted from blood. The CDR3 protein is CSVGIRGTEAFF. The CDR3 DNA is TGCAGCGTTGGGATCCGGGGAACTGAAGCTTTCTTT.